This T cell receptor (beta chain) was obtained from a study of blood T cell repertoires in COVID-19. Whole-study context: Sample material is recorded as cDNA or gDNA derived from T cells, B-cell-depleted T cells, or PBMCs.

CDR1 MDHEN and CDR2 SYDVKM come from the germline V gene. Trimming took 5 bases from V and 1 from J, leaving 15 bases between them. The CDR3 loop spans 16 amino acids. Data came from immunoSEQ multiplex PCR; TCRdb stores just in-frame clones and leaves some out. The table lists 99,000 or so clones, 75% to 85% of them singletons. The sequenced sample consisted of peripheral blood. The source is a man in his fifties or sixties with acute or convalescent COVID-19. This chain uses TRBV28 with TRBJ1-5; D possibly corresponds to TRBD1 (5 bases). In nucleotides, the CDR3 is TGTGCCAGCAGTCTCGGGGGGGGGTCCAGCAATCAGCCCCAGCATTTT. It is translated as CASSLGGGSSNQPQHF.